This TCR beta chain was obtained from a study of molecular identifiers for immune sequencing clone quantification. This clonotype occurred a few times. The V gene lost 0 bases and the J gene lost 5 bases, with 14 bases spanning the gap. The V gene's germline CDR1 is SGDLS and CDR2 YYNGEE. The length of the CDR3 is 16 residues. TCRdb re-derived calls from the PCR reads in MiXCR, one entry per CDR3 protein. The sample consists of 300,000 to 400,000 distinct CDR3 sequences, over 20% of them appearing once. The receptor was derived from a human donor in good health. Some libraries in this study had Jurkat cell RNA spiked in. This chain links TRBV9 with TRBJ2-2, with D possibly TRBD2 on 6 matching bases. Sequencing used naive CD8+ T cells from blood, with Jurkat cell RNA spiked in. As for subset: FACS-sorted CD8+CD4-CCR7+CD45RA+ naive T cells. In nucleotides, the CDR3 is TGTGCCAGCAGCGTAGAGGAGGGAGTGAGGACCGGGGAGCTGTTTTTT. Translated, it gives CASSVEEGVRTGELFF.